This T cell receptor (beta chain) stems from a study of T cell responses to AZD1222 COVID-19 vaccine (dated by TCRdb to 2020 to 2022). As for the study more broadly: AZD1222 recipients given second doses at about 4 weeks or at about 12 weeks were pooled, since spike-specific TCR depth and breadth were not found to differ between the two schedules. A total of 230 to 250 trial participants underwent TCR sequencing, of whom some 210 received two doses of AZD1222 and around 25 received two doses of the MenACWY control vaccine. Trial participants were enrolled by age into subgroups of 18-55, 56-69 and 70-plus years, and around 140, 26 and 57 TCR-sequenced participants, respectively, were included in these subgroups. Paper-wide results and their limitations: CD4 TCRs associated with the vaccine covered the entire spike protein, and the dominant responses were in regions 160-218 and 743-854. The 56-69-year group was small, and its depth increase did not reach significance, likely because of low power. No day 14 peak-response samples were available, so repertoires were characterized only after the peak T cell response. Spike-specific TCR breadth and depth rose significantly after two AZD1222 doses compared with day 0 and with MenACWY recipients. Most participants were white British and females outnumbered males, and the authors suggested that clonal diversity may have been underestimated. Only 5 to 7 AZD1222 recipients were SARS-CoV-2 seropositive at baseline, limiting conclusions about previously exposed vaccinees. Reportedly, almost half of the unique spike-specific TCRs recognized epitopes lying outside the regions that are mutated in the B.1.351 and B.1.1.7 variants.

Trimming at the junction amounts to 0 bases on V and 7 bases on J, and the germline ends lie 7 bases apart. Sequences MNHEY (CDR1) and SVGEGT (CDR2) are obtained from the germline V gene. The CDR3, cysteine through phenylalanine, is 13 amino acids long. The only DNA kept is the CDR3, 39 bases in frame from the first base. A word on this clone: There is no known antigen for this receptor. No much larger clonotype is one base removed from it; base qualities were not supplied.

The time point label of this sample denotes: baseline before first vaccination. Samples from vaccinated people were obtained from the UK trials COV001 and COV002, which included a single-blind randomized controlled phase 2/3 trial of AZD1222 (ChAdOx1 nCoV-19) in healthy adults. For TCRbeta chain sequencing, PBMC samples from trial participants were taken at day 0 and at day 28 after the second dose. The CDR3 regions of human TCRbeta chains were analyzed by immunosequencing. As for the original processing: TCRs in the repertoires were compared against a reference library of SARS-CoV-2-specific TCRs that had been generated with the MIRA antigen-specificity platform. Breadth was defined as the fraction of unique TCRs that were SARS-CoV-2-associated. Depth was defined as the fraction of total T cells that were SARS-CoV-2-associated. Each spike-specific TCR was assigned to its reactive spike region and to a CD4 or CD8 class using the MIRA data. Log10-transformed breadth and depth values were compared by one-way ANOVA with Sidak's multiple comparisons tests. The table comes from immuneACCESS by way of TCRdb, which keeps in-frame sequences with V and J called. Part of the clones is missing from these tables; in studies checked, under half for an unresolved V gene and the rest for unknown reasons. V and J calls plus clone size are reproduced from that table; the DNA served to infer D and trimming. This sample has roughly 130,000 clones in its table, and roughly 90% of those were observed once. Around 1.6% of the sample lies in the top ten.

The V and J genes are TRBV6-2 or TRBV6-3 and TRBJ1-5; the D gene remains uncertain. The receptor was derived from an adult in good health. Sequencing was performed on peripheral blood, taken on day 0 of AZD1222 vaccination. Here the CDR3 is given as CASSYSGLQPQHF. The DNA sequence is TGTGCCAGCAGTTACTCAGGGTTGCAGCCCCAGCATTTT.